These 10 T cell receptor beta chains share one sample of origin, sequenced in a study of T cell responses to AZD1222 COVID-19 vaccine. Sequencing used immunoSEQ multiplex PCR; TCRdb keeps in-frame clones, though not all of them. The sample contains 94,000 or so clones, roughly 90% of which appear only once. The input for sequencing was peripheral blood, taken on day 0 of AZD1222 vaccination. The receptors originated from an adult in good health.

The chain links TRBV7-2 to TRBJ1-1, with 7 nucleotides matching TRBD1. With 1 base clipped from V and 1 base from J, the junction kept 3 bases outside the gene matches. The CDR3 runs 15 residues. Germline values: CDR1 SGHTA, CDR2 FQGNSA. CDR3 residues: CASSLVGQANTEAFF. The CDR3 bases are TGTGCCAGCAGCTTAGTAGGACAGGCGAACACTGAAGCTTTCTTT.

The CDR3, as DNA: TGTGCCAGCCCCCCGCAAAGGGGGCGCGAACGGCATGGCTACACCTTC. As protein: CASPPQRGRERHGYTF. The chain employs TRBV25-1 and TRBJ1-2, with 7 positions matching TRBD1. The CDR3 totals 16 residues. Germline assignment: CDR1 MGHDK and CDR2 SYGVNS. Trimming removed 8 bases from V and 6 bases from J; junction bases left unmatched: 18.

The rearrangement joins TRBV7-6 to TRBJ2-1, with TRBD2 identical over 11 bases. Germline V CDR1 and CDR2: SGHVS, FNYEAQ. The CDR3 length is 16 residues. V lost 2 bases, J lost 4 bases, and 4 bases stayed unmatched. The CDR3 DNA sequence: TGTGCCAGCAGCTTATTAGGGACTAGCGGATACAATGAGCAGTTCTTC. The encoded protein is CASSLLGTSGYNEQFF.

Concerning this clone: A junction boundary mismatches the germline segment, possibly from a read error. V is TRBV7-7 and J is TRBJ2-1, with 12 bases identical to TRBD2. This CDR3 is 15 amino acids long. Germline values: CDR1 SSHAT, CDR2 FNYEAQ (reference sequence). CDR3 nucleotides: TGTGCTAGCAGCTTACTTCTAGCGGGAGGGGATGAGCAGTTCTTC. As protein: CASSLLLAGGDEQFF.

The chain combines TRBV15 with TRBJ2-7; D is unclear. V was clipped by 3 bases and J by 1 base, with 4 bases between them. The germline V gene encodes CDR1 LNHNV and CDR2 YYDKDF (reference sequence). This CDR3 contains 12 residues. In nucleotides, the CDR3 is TGTGCCACCAGCAGGGGATCCTACGAGCAGTACTTC. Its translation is CATSRGSYEQYF.

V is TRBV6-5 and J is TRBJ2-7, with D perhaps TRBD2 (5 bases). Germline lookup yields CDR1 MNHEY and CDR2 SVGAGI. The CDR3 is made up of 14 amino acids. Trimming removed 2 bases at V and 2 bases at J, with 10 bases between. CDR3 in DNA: TGTGCCAGCAGTTACGGCGGAGGAACCTACGAGCAGTACTTC. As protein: CASSYGGGTYEQYF.

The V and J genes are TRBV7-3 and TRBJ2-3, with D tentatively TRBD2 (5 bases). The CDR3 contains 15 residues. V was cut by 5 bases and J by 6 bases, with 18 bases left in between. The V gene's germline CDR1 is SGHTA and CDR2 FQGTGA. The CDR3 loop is CASSPGLGAADTQYF. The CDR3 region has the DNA TGTGCCAGCAGCCCCGGACTTGGCGCGGCGGATACGCAGTATTTT.

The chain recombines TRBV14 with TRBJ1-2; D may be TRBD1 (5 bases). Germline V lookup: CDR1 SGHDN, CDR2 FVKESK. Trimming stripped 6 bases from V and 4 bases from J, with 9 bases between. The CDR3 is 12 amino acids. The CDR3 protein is CASSGGTYGYTF. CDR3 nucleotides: TGTGCCAGCAGTGGGGGGACCTATGGCTACACCTTC. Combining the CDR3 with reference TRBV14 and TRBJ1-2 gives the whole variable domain EAGVTQFPSHSVIEKGQTVTLRCDPISGHDNLYWYRRVMGKEIKFLLHFVKESKQDESGMPNNRFLAERTGGTYSTLKVQPAELEDSGVYFCASSGGTYGYTFGSGTRLTVV.

The DNA of the CDR3 is TGTGCCAGCAGCTCCGCCGGGACTCATGGCTACACCTTC. Its translation: CASSSAGTHGYTF. The rearrangement uses TRBV7-9 and TRBJ1-2; possibly TRBD1 for D (5 bases). The V gene lost 4 bases and the J gene lost 6 bases, with 12 bases spanning the gap. Per the germline V gene, CDR1 is SEHNR and CDR2 is FQNEAQ (reference sequence). The CDR3 runs 13 residues.

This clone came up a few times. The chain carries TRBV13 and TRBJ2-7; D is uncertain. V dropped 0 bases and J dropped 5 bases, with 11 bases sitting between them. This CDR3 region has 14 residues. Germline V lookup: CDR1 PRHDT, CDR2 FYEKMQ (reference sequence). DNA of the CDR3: TGTGCCAGCAGCTTAGGCGTAAAAGCTAACGAGCAGTACTTC. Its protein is CASSLGVKANEQYF.